The 21 T cell receptor delta chains presented below share a single source sample, sequenced in a study of Vδ1+ human thymocytes. Findings and limits, study-wide: Highly polyclonal TRG and TRD repertoires with Gaussian CDR3 length distributions appeared in thymus.

Extracted RNA was reverse transcribed into cDNA. Pooled V-gene forward primers with one constant-region reverse primer generated the CDR3 amplicons by multiplex PCR. TCRdb ran CATT on the multiplex PCR reads. In the table there are over 45,000 delta-chain clones, about 15% of which are singletons. The antigens for these receptors are not known. The sample taken for sequencing was Vdelta1+ gamma-delta thymocytes from the thymus. The subset here: FACS-sorted CD3+ TCRalphabeta- TCRVdelta1+ TCRVdelta2- thymocytes. The receptors were sampled from a boy under two years old who had congenital heart surgery.

J is TRDJ1 and V is TRDV1; D call uncertain. Trimming pared 4 bases from V and 0 bases from J, leaving 18 bases between. The CDR3 is made up of 17 amino acids. From germline, CDR1 is TSWWSYY and CDR2 QGS. The CDR3 here is CALGVRFIPQYTDKLIF. In DNA form, the CDR3 reads TGTGCTCTTGGGGTTAGGTTCATACCCCAGTACACCGATAAACTCATCTTT.

The J gene is TRDJ1, the V gene TRDV1; D uncertain. V was clipped by 0 bases and J by 7 bases, with 15 bases between them. The CDR3 consists of 15 residues. Germline V gene data show CDR1 as TSWWSYY and CDR2 as QGS. The CDR3 loop reads CALGELAPGPGKLIF. Written as DNA, the CDR3 is TGTGCTCTTGGGGAACTGGCCCCGGGGCCCGGTAAACTCATCTTT.

This rearrangement joins TRDV2 to TRDJ1; 7 bases fit TRDD3. Germline V gene sequence: CDR1 GEAIGNYY, CDR2 EKD. CDR3 length: 15 residues. Trimming cost V 1 base and J 1 base; bases outside gene matches: 5. CDR3 sequence: CACDTAGGSTDKLIF. The DNA for the CDR3 is TGTGCCTGTGACACGGCTGGGGGCTCCACCGATAAACTCATCTTT.

This chain joins TRDV1 and TRDJ1; the match to TRDD3 covers 11 bases. The CDR3 extends over 20 amino acids. Trimming at V came to 2 bases and at J to 3 bases, leaving 17 bases not matched to a gene. Germline CDR1 reads TSWWSYY; CDR2 reads QGS. The CDR3 DNA reads as TGTGCTCTTGGGGAAAATGAGCTCCCCTGGGGGATACAGTCCGCCGATAAACTCATCTTT. Protein product: CALGENELPWGIQSADKLIF.

V usage is TRDV1 and J usage is TRDJ1, with TRDD3 matching 9 bases. Germline V gene data show CDR1 as TSWWSYY and CDR2 as QGS. The junction had 20 bases not matched to a gene; V was cut back by 0 bases and J by 0 bases. The CDR3 consists of 22 residues. The CDR3: CALGELTSHWGTGFLYTDKLIF. The CDR3 nucleotides read TGTGCTCTTGGGGAACTAACTTCTCACTGGGGGACCGGGTTCCTGTACACCGATAAACTCATCTTT.

On this clone: At one boundary the junction diverges from the germline segment, which might be a read error. The chain joins TRDV1 to TRDJ1; 10 nucleotides match TRDD3. The CDR3 consists of 17 residues. CDR1 TSWWSYY and CDR2 QGS come from the germline V gene. The CDR3 spells CALGELLRTGGCDNLIF. Written as DNA, the CDR3 is TGTGCTCTTGGGGAATTACTTCGTACTGGGGGATGCGATAATCTCATCTTT.

This clone turned up a few times. The genes are TRDV2 and TRDJ1; tentatively, D is TRDD3 (5 bases). CDR3 size: 13 residues. V dropped 1 base and J dropped 5 bases, with 10 bases sitting between them. Germline V CDR1 and CDR2: GEAIGNYY, EKD. The CDR3 nucleotides are TGTGCCTGTGACACGTTGCCTGGGGATAAACTCATCTTT. This gives the protein CACDTLPGDKLIF.

The chain recombines TRDV1 with TRDJ1; 13 bases line up with TRDD3. Trimming took 0 bases from V and 0 from J; bases not matched to a gene: 16. This CDR3 spans 22 amino acids. Germline CDR1 and CDR2: TSWWSYY and QGS. Here the CDR3 DNA reads TGTGCTCTTGGGGAACTGCTCGTGAGTACTGGGGGATACGACCTGTACACCGATAAACTCATCTTT. Its translation: CALGELLVSTGGYDLYTDKLIF.

V and J are TRDV1 and TRDJ1; TRDD3 agrees at 7 bases. Germline CDR1 TSWWSYY, CDR2 QGS. The CDR3 consists of 20 residues. The J segment lost 0 bases and the V segment lost 9 bases, leaving 25 bases of the junction unmatched. As DNA, the CDR3 is TGTGCTCTCGAGTTCTCGTGGACTGGGGATTCTTCCCCGTACACCGATAAACTCATCTTT. Translated: CALEFSWTGDSSPYTDKLIF.

In regard to this clone: Germline and junction disagree at one end, which may indicate a read error. The chain uses TRDV1 and TRDJ1, with 9 bases aligning to TRDD2. This CDR3 is 23 amino acids long. CDR1 and CDR2 (germline): TSWWSYY, QGS. The CDR3 DNA follows: TGTGCTCTTGGGAAGATAAATCGGCCTTCCTACATTGGCTGGGGGGATCACACCGATAAACCCATCTTT. Translated, it gives CALGKINRPSYIGWGDHTDKPIF.

This clone was detected only a few times. The chain carries TRDV1 and TRDJ1; TRDD3 aligns across 12 bases. J gave up 1 base and V 3 bases, and 24 bases lay outside the gene matches. In germline, CDR1 is TSWWSYY, CDR2 QGS. The CDR3 has 23 residues. The DNA of the CDR3 is TGTGCTCTTGGGGACGCAAGGGGGTTCCGAAGCTGGGGGATACGTTATCTCACCGATAAACTCATCTTT. It encodes CALGDARGFRSWGIRYLTDKLIF.

This clone was counted between two and nine times. An end of the junction does not agree with germline; a read error may underlie this. The chain recombines TRDV1 with TRDJ1, with 10 positions matching TRDD3. The CDR3 is 22 residues long. Germline assignment: CDR1 TSWWSYY and CDR2 QGS. The CDR3 loop reads CALGELRFPRTGGFTRTDKPIF. CDR3 nucleotide sequence: TGTGCTCTTGGGGAACTAAGGTTCCCCCGTACTGGGGGATTCACCCGCACCGATAAACCCATCTTT.

This clone has only a few counts. The chain links TRDV1 to TRDJ1; 8 bases are shared with TRDD3. This CDR3 comprises 22 residues. Germline V gene lookup returns CDR1 TSWWSYY and CDR2 QGS. J was trimmed by 0 bases and V by 3 bases; bases with no gene match: 24. DNA of the CDR3: TGTGCTCTTGGGGATGTTTCCGTACATGCGGGTACTGGGGGTTTGTACACCGATAAACTCATCTTT. Its protein is CALGDVSVHAGTGGLYTDKLIF.

The chain is built from TRDV1 and TRDJ1; 7 nucleotides align to TRDD3. The V and J ends lost 2 bases and 1 base, in that order; junction bases with no gene match: 16. The CDR3 length is 19 residues. Germline values: CDR1 TSWWSYY, CDR2 QGS. DNA of the CDR3: TGTGCTCTTGGGGAAGGGACGCCCGTCCTGGGGGTTCCCACCGATAAACTCATCTTT. Translation: CALGEGTPVLGVPTDKLIF.

This clone was picked up a small number of times. The rearrangement uses TRDV1 and TRDJ1; 9 nucleotides agree with TRDD2. The germline CDR1 and CDR2 sequences are TSWWSYY and QGS. The CDR3 contains 19 residues. V lost 4 bases and J lost 1; bases outside the gene matches: 16. CDR3 sequence (DNA): TGTGCTCTTGGGGCCACCTTCCTACATGGAACAGACTTCACCGATAAACTCATCTTT. Residues: CALGATFLHGTDFTDKLIF.

The V and J genes are TRDV1 and TRDJ1, with 8 positions matching TRDD3. V dropped 4 bases and J dropped 1; count of bases not matched to a gene: 11. This CDR3 comprises 17 residues. From germline, CDR1 is TSWWSYY and CDR2 QGS. The CDR3 nucleotides read TGTGCTCTTGGGGGTCCCGGGGGGATATCACTCACCGATAAACTCATCTTT. This encodes CALGGPGGISLTDKLIF.

The chain combines TRDV1 with TRDJ1, with 7 bases lining up with TRDD3. The CDR3 covers 20 residues. Trimming at V came to 3 bases and at J to 1 base, leaving 20 bases not matched to a gene. The V gene's germline CDR1 is TSWWSYY and CDR2 QGS. The CDR3 protein is CALGECRWVEGYKGTDKLIF. The CDR3 DNA reads as TGTGCTCTTGGGGAGTGCCGTTGGGTGGAGGGATACAAGGGCACCGATAAACTCATCTTT.

The chain has TRDV1 and TRDJ1; D call uncertain. The CDR3 extends over 17 amino acids. V dropped 1 base and J dropped 2 bases, with 17 bases sitting between them. The germline CDR1 and CDR2 sequences are TSWWSYY and QGS. CDR3 in amino acids: CALGEPSVTRHTDKLIF. In DNA, the CDR3 is TGTGCTCTTGGGGAACCATCCGTCACGAGACATACCGATAAACTCATCTTT.

The sample holds a few counts of this clone. This sequence joins TRDV1 and TRDJ1; 8 bases align to TRDD3. Germline V CDR1 and CDR2: TSWWSYY, QGS. The CDR3 spans 19 residues. Trimming at V came to 5 bases and at J to 0 bases, leaving 17 bases not matched to a gene. Written as DNA, the CDR3 is TGTGCTCTTGGGTTAGTTCCGTTTACTGGGGGCCTCTACACCGATAAACTCATCTTT. Translating gives CALGLVPFTGGLYTDKLIF.

A few counts support this clone. V is TRAV29/DV5 and J is TRDJ1; D remains unclear. The CDR3 is 18 amino acids. The V gene's germline CDR1 is NSMFDY and CDR2 ISSIKDK. Trimming left V 0 bases short and J 4 bases short, with 25 bases between. This CDR3 is CAASADFFTPTVGDKLIF. Here the CDR3 DNA reads TGTGCAGCAAGCGCCGACTTCTTCACTCCGACTGTGGGCGATAAACTCATCTTT.

This clone has only a few counts. The chain employs TRDV1 and TRDJ1; 8 bases are shared with TRDD3. Germline values: CDR1 TSWWSYY, CDR2 QGS. The CDR3 has 18 residues. V was pared by 5 bases and J by 4 bases, with 18 bases of the junction left unmatched. CDR3 sequence: CALGSTGGGCPYGDKLIF. CDR3 sequence (DNA): TGTGCTCTTGGGTCTACTGGTGGGGGATGCCCATATGGCGATAAACTCATCTTT.